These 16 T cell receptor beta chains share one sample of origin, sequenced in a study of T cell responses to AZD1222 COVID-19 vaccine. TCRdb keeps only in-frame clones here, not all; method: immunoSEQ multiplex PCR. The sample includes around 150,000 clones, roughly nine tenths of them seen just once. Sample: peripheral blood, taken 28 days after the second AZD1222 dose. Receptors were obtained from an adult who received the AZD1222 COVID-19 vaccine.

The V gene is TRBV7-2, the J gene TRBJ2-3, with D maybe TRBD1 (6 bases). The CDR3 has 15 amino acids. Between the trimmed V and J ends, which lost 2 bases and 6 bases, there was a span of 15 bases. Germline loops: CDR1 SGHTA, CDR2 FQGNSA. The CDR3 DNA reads TGTGCCAGCAGCTTAATGACAGGTGGTAGTGATACGCAGTATTTT. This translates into CASSLMTGGSDTQYF.

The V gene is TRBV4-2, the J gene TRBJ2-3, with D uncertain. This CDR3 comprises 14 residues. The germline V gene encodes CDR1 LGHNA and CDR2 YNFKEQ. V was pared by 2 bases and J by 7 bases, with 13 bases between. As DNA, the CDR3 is TGTGCCAGCAGCCAACTATCTGTCGTGCATACGCAGTATTTT. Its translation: CASSQLSVVHTQYF.

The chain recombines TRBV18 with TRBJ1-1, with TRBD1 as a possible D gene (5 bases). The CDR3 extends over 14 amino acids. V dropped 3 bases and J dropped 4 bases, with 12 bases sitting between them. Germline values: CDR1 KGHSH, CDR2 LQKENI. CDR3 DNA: TGTGCCAGCTCACCCGTCCAGGGTGTCACTGAAGCTTTCTTT. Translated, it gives CASSPVQGVTEAFF. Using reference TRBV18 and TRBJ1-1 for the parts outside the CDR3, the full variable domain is NAGVMQNPRHLVRRRGQEARLRCSPMKGHSHVYWYRQLPEEGLKFMVYLQKENIIDESGMPKERFSAEFPKEGPSILRIQQVVRGDSAAYFCASSPVQGVTEAFFGQGTRLTVV.

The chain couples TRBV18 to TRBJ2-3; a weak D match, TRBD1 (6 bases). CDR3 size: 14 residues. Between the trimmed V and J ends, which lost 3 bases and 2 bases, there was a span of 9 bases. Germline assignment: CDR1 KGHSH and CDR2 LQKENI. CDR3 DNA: TGTGCCAGCTCACCTCTGGGGGCCACAGATACGCAGTATTTT. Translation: CASSPLGATDTQYF.

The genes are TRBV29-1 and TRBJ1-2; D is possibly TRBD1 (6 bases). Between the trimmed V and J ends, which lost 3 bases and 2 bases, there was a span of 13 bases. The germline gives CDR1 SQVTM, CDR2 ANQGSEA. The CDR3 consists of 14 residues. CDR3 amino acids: CSVDLQGGNYGYTF. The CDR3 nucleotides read TGCAGCGTTGACCTCCAAGGGGGGAACTATGGCTACACCTTC.

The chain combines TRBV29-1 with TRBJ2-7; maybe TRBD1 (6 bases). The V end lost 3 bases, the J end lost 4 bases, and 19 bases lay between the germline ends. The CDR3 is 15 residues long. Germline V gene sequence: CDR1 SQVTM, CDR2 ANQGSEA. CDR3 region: CSVELPGASGYEQYF. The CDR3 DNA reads TGCAGCGTTGAGTTGCCAGGGGCAAGTGGATACGAGCAGTACTTC.

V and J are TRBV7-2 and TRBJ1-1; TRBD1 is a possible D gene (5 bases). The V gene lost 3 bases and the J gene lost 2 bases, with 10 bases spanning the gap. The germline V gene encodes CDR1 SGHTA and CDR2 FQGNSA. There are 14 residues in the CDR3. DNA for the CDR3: TGTGCCAGCAGCTTCAAGGGGTTTAACACTGAAGCTTTCTTT. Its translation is CASSFKGFNTEAFF. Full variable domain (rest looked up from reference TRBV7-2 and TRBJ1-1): GAGVSQSPSNKVTEKGKDVELRCDPISGHTALYWYRQSLGQGLEFLIYFQGNSAPDKSGLPSDRFSAERTGGSVSTLTIQRTQQEDSAVYLCASSFKGFNTEAFFGQGTRLTVV.

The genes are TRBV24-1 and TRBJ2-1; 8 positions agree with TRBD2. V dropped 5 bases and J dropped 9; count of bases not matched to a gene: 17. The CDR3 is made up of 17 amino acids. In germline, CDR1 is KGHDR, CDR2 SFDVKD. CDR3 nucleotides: TGTGCCACCAGTGCCTCCGACAATCCGGGGACTAGGAGTGAGCAGTTCTTC. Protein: CATSASDNPGTRSEQFF.

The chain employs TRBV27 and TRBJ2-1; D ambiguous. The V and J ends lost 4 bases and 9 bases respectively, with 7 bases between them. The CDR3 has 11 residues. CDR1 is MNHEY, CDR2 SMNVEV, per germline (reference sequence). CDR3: CASSYGREQFF. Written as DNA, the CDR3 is TGTGCCAGCAGTTACGGACGTGAGCAGTTCTTC.

The CDR3 DNA follows: TGTGCCAGCAGTTTACGGCAGGGTGAAGCTTTCTTT. Translating it yields CASSLRQGEAFF. This chain joins TRBV27 and TRBJ1-1; possible D gene TRBD1, 5 bases. This CDR3 spans 12 amino acids. V was clipped by 2 bases and J by 7 bases, with 8 bases between them. Germline V gives CDR1 MNHEY, CDR2 SMNVEV (reference sequence).

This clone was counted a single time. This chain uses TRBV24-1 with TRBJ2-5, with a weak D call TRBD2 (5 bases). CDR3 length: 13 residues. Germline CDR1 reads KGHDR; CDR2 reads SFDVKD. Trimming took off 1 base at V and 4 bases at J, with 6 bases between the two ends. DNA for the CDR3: TGTGCCACCAGTGATTTCGGGGTAGAGACCCAGTACTTC. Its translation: CATSDFGVETQYF.

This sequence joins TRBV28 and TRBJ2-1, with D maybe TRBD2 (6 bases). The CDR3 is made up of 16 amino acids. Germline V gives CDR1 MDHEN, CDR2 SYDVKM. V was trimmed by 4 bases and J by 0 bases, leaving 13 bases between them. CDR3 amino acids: CASSSPPGSSYNEQFF. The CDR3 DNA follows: TGTGCCAGCAGTTCGCCACCCGGGAGCTCCTACAATGAGCAGTTCTTC.

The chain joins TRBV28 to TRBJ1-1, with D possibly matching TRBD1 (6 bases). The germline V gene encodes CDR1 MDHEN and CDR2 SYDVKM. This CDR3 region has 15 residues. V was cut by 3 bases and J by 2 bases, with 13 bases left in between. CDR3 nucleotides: TGTGCCAGCAGTTTCCGCCGGGACATAAACACTGAAGCTTTCTTT. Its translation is CASSFRRDINTEAFF. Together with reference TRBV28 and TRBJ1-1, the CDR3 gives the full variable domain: DVKVTQSSRYLVKRTGEKVFLECVQDMDHENMFWYRQDPGLGLRLIYFSYDVKMKEKGDIPEGYSVSREKKERFSLILESASTNQTSMYLCASSFRRDINTEAFFGQGTRLTVV.

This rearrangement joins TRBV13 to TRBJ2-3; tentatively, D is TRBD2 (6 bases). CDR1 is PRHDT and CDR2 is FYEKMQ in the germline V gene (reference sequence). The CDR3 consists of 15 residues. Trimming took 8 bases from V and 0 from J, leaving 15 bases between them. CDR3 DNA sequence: TGTGCCAGCGGCCAATCAGGGACTAGCACAGATACGCAGTATTTT. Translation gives CASGQSGTSTDTQYF.

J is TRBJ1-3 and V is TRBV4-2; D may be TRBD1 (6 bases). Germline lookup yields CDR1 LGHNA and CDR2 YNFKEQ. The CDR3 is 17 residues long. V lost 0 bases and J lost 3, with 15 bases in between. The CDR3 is CASSQDMRGGRGNTIYF. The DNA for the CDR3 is TGTGCCAGCAGCCAAGATATGAGAGGGGGACGTGGAAACACCATATATTTT.

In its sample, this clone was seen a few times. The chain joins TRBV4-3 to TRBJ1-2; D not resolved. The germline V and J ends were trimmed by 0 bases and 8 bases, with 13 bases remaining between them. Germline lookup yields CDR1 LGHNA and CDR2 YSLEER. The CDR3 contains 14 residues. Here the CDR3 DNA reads TGCGCCAGCAGCCAAGAGTGGGTAGGGCTAGGCTACACCTTC. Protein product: CASSQEWVGLGYTF.